This TCR beta chain was recorded in a study of regulatory T cells in long-lasting Graves disease. Study-wide points: Peripheral blood alone, not thyroid tissue, underwent study. The study found TRBV28, TRBJ1-2 and TRBJ2-5 favored in persistent disease.

The sample holds many counts of this clonotype. The target antigen is unknown. Combining iRepertoire HTBI primers with Arm-PCR of CDR3 regions, the authors built TCR beta libraries. MiXCR, applied by TCRdb to the multiplex PCR reads, yields one record per CDR3 protein. The sample has 600,000 to 850,000 distinct CDR3 sequences, about 32% seen once. Looked up from germline, CDR1 is SGHAT and CDR2 is FQNNGV. V was clipped by 3 bases and J by 4 bases, with 9 bases between them. This CDR3 has 13 residues. Time point specified: persistent/refractory GD, antithyroid drugs over 5 years with positive TRAb. RNA from PBMCs was the source of the TCR library. It was by American Thyroid Association guidelines that Graves' disease was diagnosed.

The clonotype was recovered from a female donor with Graves disease. The gene calls are TRBV11-2 and TRBJ1-1; TRBD1 is a possible D gene (6 bases). The specimen comprised peripheral blood mononuclear cells (PBMCs), sampled when the disease was refractory, from a patient treated with antithyroid drugs. CDR3 residues: CASSLRGITEAFF. DNA for the CDR3: TGTGCCAGCAGCTTGAGGGGGATCACTGAAGCTTTCTTT.